Included here is one TCR beta chain sequence, with context. The CDR3 is made up of 14 amino acids. From germline, CDR1 is SGHDT and CDR2 YYEEEE. The V end lost 0 bases, the J end lost 0 bases, and 4 bases lay between the germline ends. The entry originates in a study of CD8+ T cells in alopecia areata. The sequencing template was cDNA reverse transcribed from extracted RNA. Method: immunoSEQ multiplex PCR; TCRdb's copy keeps in-frame clones and lacks some. The sample gives about 180,000 clones, 63% of which show up once; approximately 1.7% is in the top ten. Researchers took lesional scalp punch biopsies and peripheral blood from people who were alopecia areata patients. The sorting of PBMCs gave CD4+ and CD8+ T cells.

The sequences come from CD4+ T cells sorted from blood, collected at week 0. The rearrangement links TRBV5-6 to TRBJ1-5, with no clear D. The sequence was obtained from a human donor with alopecia areata. In DNA form, the CDR3 reads TGTGCCAGCAGCTTGGGTTTTAGCAATCAGCCCCAGCATTTT. Amino acid sequence: CASSLGFSNQPQHF.